A selection of T cell receptor beta chains follows, all from one sample in a study of graft-versus-host responses after intestinal transplantation. Generated by immunoSEQ multiplex PCR, the TCRdb table keeps only in-frame clones and is missing some. The data show tens of thousands of clones, approximately 96% seen once. These TCRs' antigens remain unknown. Here the sequenced sample was unstimulated CD8+ T cells sorted from spleen or lymph node cells, taken before transplant. The origin of the receptors is a human donor who was the organ donor for an intestinal transplant. Both conserved end residues are part of each CDR3. A D gene is named only where the DNA matches it firmly. Clone size, where shown, is once, few, many, or a class for clones that have expanded.

clone_size: .; d_call: TRBD2; j_call: TRBJ2-7; v_call: TRBV27; cdr3_nt: TGTGCCAGCAGTCCCGGGGGGGACTCTATCTACGAGCAGTACTTC; cdr3_aa: CASSPGGDSIYEQYF
clone_size: .; d_call: .; j_call: TRBJ2-6; v_call: TRBV7-3; cdr3_nt: TGTGCCAGCAGCTTATTGAGTTTTGGACAAGGACACTCTGGGGCCAACGTCCTGACTTTC; cdr3_aa: CASSLLSFGQGHSGANVLTF
clone_size: .; d_call: .; j_call: TRBJ2-5; v_call: TRBV5-4; cdr3_nt: TGTGCCAGCAGCTTGGCCATCCAAGAGACCCAGTACTTC; cdr3_aa: CASSLAIQETQYF
clone_size: .; d_call: .; j_call: TRBJ1-1; v_call: TRBV5-5; cdr3_nt: TGTGCCAGCAGCCTGACTGACAGCCAAGCTTTCTTT; cdr3_aa: CASSLTDSQAFF
clone_size: .; d_call: .; j_call: TRBJ2-3; v_call: TRBV6-1; cdr3_nt: TGTGCCAGCACTCCCGGATCCACAGATACGCAGTATTTT; cdr3_aa: CASTPGSTDTQYF
clone_size: once; d_call: TRBD1; j_call: TRBJ2-7; v_call: TRBV5-1; cdr3_nt: TGCGCCAGCAGCTTGGGGACAGGAGAGACCGAGCAGTACTTC; cdr3_aa: CASSLGTGETEQYF
clone_size: .; d_call: .; j_call: TRBJ2-3; v_call: TRBV11-2; cdr3_nt: TGTGCCAGCAGCTTAACGTTTGCAGATACGCAGTATTTT; cdr3_aa: CASSLTFADTQYF
clone_size: .; d_call: TRBD1; j_call: TRBJ2-2; v_call: TRBV9; cdr3_nt: TGTGCCAGCAGCGTCGGGACAGGCACCGGGGAGCTGTTTTTT; cdr3_aa: CASSVGTGTGELFF
clone_size: .; d_call: .; j_call: TRBJ1-6; v_call: TRBV7-9; cdr3_nt: TGTGCCAGCAGCTTAGGTCAGGGGCCTTCACCCCTCCACTTT; cdr3_aa: CASSLGQGPSPLHF
clone_size: .; d_call: .; j_call: TRBJ2-3; v_call: TRBV19; cdr3_nt: TGTGCCAGTAGTGCTTTGATGGATACGCAGTATTTT; cdr3_aa: CASSALMDTQYF
clone_size: .; d_call: .; j_call: TRBJ2-7; v_call: TRBV15; cdr3_nt: TGTGCCACCAGCAGTCGAACGTCCGGCTACGAGCAGTACTTC; cdr3_aa: CATSSRTSGYEQYF
clone_size: .; d_call: .; j_call: TRBJ1-6; v_call: TRBV4-2; cdr3_nt: TGTGCCAGCAGCCAAGTTAGGGGTTCACCCCTCCACTTT; cdr3_aa: CASSQVRGSPLHF
clone_size: few; d_call: TRBD2; j_call: TRBJ2-1; v_call: TRBV4-1; cdr3_nt: TGCGCCAGCAGCCAATTGTTCGGGAGGTCCTACAATGAGCAGTTCTTC; cdr3_aa: CASSQLFGRSYNEQFF
clone_size: .; d_call: .; j_call: TRBJ1-1; v_call: TRBV4-1; cdr3_nt: TGCGCCAGCAGGACGGAACTAGCGGCTGAAGCTTTCTTT; cdr3_aa: CASRTELAAEAFF
clone_size: .; d_call: TRBD1; j_call: TRBJ2-7; v_call: TRBV7-2; cdr3_nt: TGTGCCAGCAGCTTAGAGGGACAGGGGGTTTACGAGCAGTACTTC; cdr3_aa: CASSLEGQGVYEQYF
clone_size: .; d_call: .; j_call: TRBJ2-7; v_call: TRBV7-9; cdr3_nt: TGTGCCAGCAGCTTAGTTTACGGGGAAAGCTCCTACGAGCAGTACTTC; cdr3_aa: CASSLVYGESSYEQYF
clone_size: .; d_call: .; j_call: TRBJ1-6; v_call: TRBV7-9; cdr3_nt: TGTGCCAGCAGCTTGGGGCCAAATTCACCCCTCCACTTT; cdr3_aa: CASSLGPNSPLHF
clone_size: .; d_call: TRBD1; j_call: TRBJ2-2; v_call: TRBV11-2; cdr3_nt: TGTGCCAGCAGCCCGAGACAGGGGGTCACCGGGGAGCTGTTTTTT; cdr3_aa: CASSPRQGVTGELFF
clone_size: .; d_call: .; j_call: TRBJ2-7; v_call: TRBV18; cdr3_nt: TGTGCCAGCTCACCACGAGGGCGCCTACCCTACGAGCAGTACTTC; cdr3_aa: CASSPRGRLPYEQYF
clone_size: .; d_call: .; j_call: TRBJ2-7; v_call: TRBV9; cdr3_nt: TGTGCCAGCAGCGTAGGAGACTACGAGCAGTACTTC; cdr3_aa: CASSVGDYEQYF
clone_size: .; d_call: TRBD1; j_call: TRBJ2-7; v_call: TRBV4-1; cdr3_nt: TGCGCCAGCAGCCAAGGGGGACCGGGACAGGGCTCCTACGAGCAGTACTTC; cdr3_aa: CASSQGGPGQGSYEQYF
clone_size: few; d_call: .; j_call: TRBJ1-4; v_call: TRBV6-1; cdr3_nt: TGTGCCAGCAGTGAATTCGGGGGTACGAATGAAAAACTGTTTTTT; cdr3_aa: CASSEFGGTNEKLFF
clone_size: .; d_call: TRBD2; j_call: TRBJ2-1; v_call: TRBV30; cdr3_nt: TGTGCCTGGACACTAGCGGGGGCCGATGAGCAGTTCTTC; cdr3_aa: CAWTLAGADEQFF
clone_size: .; d_call: .; j_call: TRBJ2-1; v_call: TRBV19; cdr3_nt: TGTGCCAGTAGTATAGACCCGGGGGATGAGCAGTTCTTC; cdr3_aa: CASSIDPGDEQFF
clone_size: .; d_call: .; j_call: TRBJ2-1; v_call: TRBV19; cdr3_nt: TGTGCCAGCACTTCCTCCGAGCTAACAGGTCTCCATGAGCAGTTCTTC; cdr3_aa: CASTSSELTGLHEQFF
clone_size: .; d_call: .; j_call: TRBJ2-1; v_call: TRBV9; cdr3_nt: TGTGCCAGCAGCCTCGGGCCCGCCGATGAGCAGTTCTTC; cdr3_aa: CASSLGPADEQFF
clone_size: .; d_call: TRBD1; j_call: TRBJ2-1; v_call: TRBV19; cdr3_nt: TGTGCCAGTAGTATAGTGGCAGGGGGCAGGGACAATGAGCAGTTCTTC; cdr3_aa: CASSIVAGGRDNEQFF
clone_size: .; d_call: .; j_call: TRBJ1-2; v_call: TRBV30; cdr3_nt: TGTGCCTGGAGCTCCGGGGGAGGGTATGGCTACACCTTC; cdr3_aa: CAWSSGGGYGYTF
clone_size: .; d_call: .; j_call: TRBJ1-1; v_call: TRBV9; cdr3_nt: TGTGCCAGCAGCGTACAGCAGGGGTCTACTGAAGCTTTCTTT; cdr3_aa: CASSVQQGSTEAFF
clone_size: .; d_call: .; j_call: TRBJ1-1; v_call: TRBV11-2; cdr3_nt: TGTGCCAGCAGCCGACCGTTAGGGAACACTGAAGCTTTCTTT; cdr3_aa: CASSRPLGNTEAFF
clone_size: .; d_call: TRBD2; j_call: TRBJ2-7; v_call: TRBV27; cdr3_nt: TGTGCCAGCAGCACCGTCGATCAGGGAGGGGACTACGAGCAGTACTTC; cdr3_aa: CASSTVDQGGDYEQYF
clone_size: .; d_call: .; j_call: TRBJ1-2; v_call: TRBV6-4; cdr3_nt: TGTGCCAGCAGTGACTCGGGGACCAGCCACTATGGCTACACCTTC; cdr3_aa: CASSDSGTSHYGYTF
clone_size: .; d_call: .; j_call: TRBJ2-5; v_call: TRBV4-2; cdr3_nt: TGTGCCAGCAGCCAAGGGACTCCGAGTCGGGAGACCCAGTACTTC; cdr3_aa: CASSQGTPSRETQYF
clone_size: few; d_call: .; j_call: TRBJ1-3; v_call: TRBV6-6; cdr3_nt: TGTGCCAGCAGTACAGGGTCCGGAAACACCATATATTTT; cdr3_aa: CASSTGSGNTIYF
clone_size: .; d_call: .; j_call: TRBJ2-5; v_call: TRBV15; cdr3_nt: TGTGCCACCAGCAGAGATATTCGGGGGAACCAAGAGACCCAGTACTTC; cdr3_aa: CATSRDIRGNQETQYF
clone_size: .; d_call: .; j_call: TRBJ2-5; v_call: TRBV4-2; cdr3_nt: TGTGCCAGCAGCCAAGGGACCAATCAAGAGACCCAGTACTTC; cdr3_aa: CASSQGTNQETQYF
clone_size: .; d_call: .; j_call: TRBJ1-5; v_call: TRBV6-1; cdr3_nt: TGTGCCAGCAGTGAAGCTGACACTCAGCCCCAGCATTTT; cdr3_aa: CASSEADTQPQHF
clone_size: .; d_call: .; j_call: TRBJ1-1; v_call: TRBV4-2; cdr3_nt: TGTGCCAGCAGCCAAGATAGGACGGGGAACACTGAAGCTTTCTTT; cdr3_aa: CASSQDRTGNTEAFF
clone_size: .; d_call: .; j_call: TRBJ2-7; v_call: TRBV2; cdr3_nt: TGTGCCAGCAGCCACCGGGATTCCTACGAGCAGTACTTC; cdr3_aa: CASSHRDSYEQYF
clone_size: once; d_call: .; j_call: TRBJ1-2; v_call: TRBV29-1; cdr3_nt: TGCAGCGTTGTTACAGGGATGGACTATGGCTACACCTTC; cdr3_aa: CSVVTGMDYGYTF
clone_size: .; d_call: .; j_call: TRBJ2-7; v_call: TRBV29-1; cdr3_nt: TGCAGCGTCGAGACAGGAGGTCACTACGAGCAGTACTTC; cdr3_aa: CSVETGGHYEQYF
clone_size: .; d_call: TRBD1; j_call: TRBJ2-7; v_call: TRBV4-3; cdr3_nt: TGCGCCAGCAGCCCGGCCGGGACAGTCTACGAGCAGTACTTC; cdr3_aa: CASSPAGTVYEQYF